The source of this TCR beta chain is a study of blood T cell repertoires in COVID-19. This clone was seen only a few times. The CDR3 runs to 16 residues. CDR1 and CDR2 (germline): LGHNA, YSLEER. V gave up 4 bases and J gave up 4 bases; unmatched junction bases: 3. Methods used by the authors: Amplification of reference gene primers provided the estimated nucleated cell counts. The method was immunoSEQ multiplex PCR; TCRdb's version includes in-frame clones alone and lacks a portion of them. That table supplies the V and J calls and clone size; D and trimming were determined from the DNA. The table records roughly 150,000 clones, about 90% of them present only once.

The genes are TRBV4-3 and TRBJ2-3; TRBD2 matches 15 bases. The clonotype was recovered from an elderly woman with acute or convalescent COVID-19. Source material: peripheral blood. CDR3 loop: CASSLRTSGGADTQYF. The DNA for the CDR3 is TGCGCCAGCAGCCTACGGACTAGCGGGGGGGCAGATACGCAGTATTTT.